One sample yielded the 19 T cell receptor beta chains listed below, sequenced in a study of control samples from healthy donors and cancer patients. The data were produced by immunoSEQ multiplex PCR, yet TCRdb's version contains in-frame clones alone and is incomplete. This sample has some 410,000 clones, with approximately 90% found just once. Material: PBMCs. The receptor source for this set is a man between 40 and 49 years old with head and neck cancer.

This chain uses TRBV7-8 with TRBJ1-2; D call uncertain. The V end lost 5 bases, the J end lost 3 bases, and 10 bases lay between the germline ends. The CDR3 loop spans 13 amino acids. The germline V gene has CDR1 SGHVS and CDR2 FQNEAQ. CDR3 in amino acids: CASSGRVHYGYTF. CDR3 coding DNA: TGTGCCAGCAGCGGCCGGGTCCACTATGGCTACACCTTC. Looking up the rest from reference TRBV7-8 and TRBJ1-2 gives the full variable domain: GAGVSQSPRYKVAKRGQDVALRCDPISGHVSLFWYQQALGQGPEFLTYFQNEAQLDKSGLPSDRFFAERPEGSVSTLKIQRTQQEDSAVYLCASSGRVHYGYTFGSGTRLTVV.

This clone was recorded a few times. The sample holds other DNA sequences that translate to the same CDR3. V usage is TRBV14 and J usage is TRBJ2-1; D not resolved. Trimming left V 5 bases short and J 3 bases short, with 2 bases between. The CDR3 loop spans 11 amino acids. Germline V lookup: CDR1 SGHDN, CDR2 FVKESK. In nucleotides, the CDR3 is TGTGCCAGCAGCGGCTACAATGAGCAGTTCTTC. This sequence encodes CASSGYNEQFF.

In its sample, this clone was seen once. This chain joins TRBV18 and TRBJ2-7; no clear D. Germline assignment: CDR1 KGHSH and CDR2 LQKENI. V shed 2 bases and J shed 3 bases, with 8 bases lying between them. CDR3 length equals 13 residues. CDR3 sequence (DNA): TGTGCCAGCTCACCAAGCCAGCTCTACGAGCAGTACTTC. It is translated as CASSPSQLYEQYF.

The chain links TRBV11-2 to TRBJ1-3; no clear D. Germline assignment: CDR1 SGHAT and CDR2 FQNNGV. V lost 4 bases and J 2 bases, leaving 0 bases between the germline ends. This CDR3 contains 11 residues. The CDR3 loop is CASSSGNTIYF. The CDR3 region has the DNA TGTGCCAGCAGCTCTGGAAACACCATATATTTT.

V and J are TRBV10-1 and TRBJ2-7; TRBD1 aligns across 7 bases. In germline, CDR1 is WNHNN, CDR2 SYGVQD (reference sequence). CDR3 length: 14 residues. Unmatched junction bases numbered 10, after V lost 6 bases and J lost 5 bases. The CDR3 region is CASRQDRQSDEQYF. CDR3 DNA sequence: TGCGCCAGCAGACAGGACAGGCAATCCGACGAGCAGTACTTC.

The genes are TRBV29-1 and TRBJ2-5; possible D gene TRBD2, 6 bases. This CDR3 comprises 10 residues. CDR1 is SQVTM and CDR2 is ANQGSEA in the germline V gene. Trimming pared 6 bases from V and 5 bases from J, leaving 7 bases between. CDR3 amino acids: CSVREETQYF. In DNA form, the CDR3 reads TGCAGCGTCCGGGAGGAGACCCAGTACTTC.

This chain connects TRBV11-1 to TRBJ2-2; either TRBD1 or TRBD2 may fit D (6 bases each). Germline V CDR1 and CDR2: SGHAT, FQDESV (reference sequence). This CDR3 is built from 15 residues. V lost 7 bases and J 2 bases, leaving 14 bases between the germline ends. The CDR3 bases are TGTGCCAGCAACCCATCGGGGGCAAACACCGGGGAGCTGTTTTTT. This translates into CASNPSGANTGELFF.

The chain carries TRBV4-2 and TRBJ2-1; TRBD2 matches 15 bases. J gave up 0 bases and V 9 bases, and 12 bases lay outside the gene matches. CDR1 LGHNA and CDR2 YNFKEQ come from the germline V gene. This CDR3 spans 19 amino acids. The CDR3 region has the DNA TGTGCCAGATGGGGTCCGGGACTAGCGGGGGGCCTCTCCTACAATGAGCAGTTCTTC. This sequence encodes CARWGPGLAGGLSYNEQFF.

The rearrangement uses TRBV3-1 (or the pseudogene TRBV3-2) and TRBJ2-2; tentative D call: TRBD2 (6 bases). CDR3 length: 17 residues. The germline V and J ends were trimmed by 0 bases and 5 bases, with 16 bases remaining between them. CDR1 LGHDT and CDR2 YNNKEL come from the germline V gene (reference sequence). CDR3 residues: CASSQDASGWDTGELFF. CDR3 sequence (DNA): TGTGCCAGCAGCCAAGATGCCAGCGGGTGGGATACCGGGGAGCTGTTTTTT.

The CDR3 region is CASSLRGTSNSPLHF. CDR3 DNA: TGTGCCAGCAGCTTGAGGGGTACGAGTAATTCACCCCTCCACTTT. The chain joins TRBV7-2 to TRBJ1-6; D is possibly TRBD1 (5 bases). Germline V CDR1 and CDR2: SGHTA, FQGNSA. V lost 3 bases and J 6 bases, leaving 12 bases between the germline ends. The CDR3 runs to 15 residues.

The chain recombines TRBV9 with TRBJ1-3; D not resolved. The germline V gene has CDR1 SGDLS and CDR2 YYNGEE. Trimming removed 0 bases at V and 0 bases at J, with 4 bases between. This CDR3 contains 14 residues. This CDR3 reads CASSVAGSGNTIYF. The CDR3 nucleotides are TGTGCCAGCAGCGTAGCAGGCTCTGGAAACACCATATATTTT.

This chain uses TRBV2 with TRBJ2-7; possible D gene TRBD1, 6 bases. The CDR3 spans 12 residues. V dropped 8 bases and J dropped 5 bases, with 13 bases sitting between them. CDR1 SNHLY and CDR2 FYNNEI come from the germline V gene. The CDR3 sequence: CASLTGSHEQYF. The CDR3 DNA reads as TGTGCCAGCCTGACAGGTTCCCACGAGCAGTACTTC.

This chain links TRBV6-5 with TRBJ2-7, with D possibly called TRBD1 or TRBD2 (5 bases each). The germline V gene has CDR1 MNHEY and CDR2 SVGAGI. Deletions cut 5 bases from V and 1 base from J, with 15 bases between. The CDR3 contains 15 residues. The chain's CDR3 is CASSLGHGGSYEQYF. The DNA of the CDR3 is TGTGCCAGCAGTCTAGGTCATGGGGGATCCTACGAGCAGTACTTC.

The gene calls are TRBV19 and TRBJ2-6; 9 bases are shared with TRBD1. The V gene end was trimmed by 8 bases and the J gene end by 3 bases; junction bases not matched to a gene: 14. This CDR3 is built from 18 residues. CDR1 and CDR2 from the germline V gene are LNHDA and SQIVND (reference sequence). The CDR3, as DNA: TGTGCCAGTTCCTCGTTGGACAGGGGCAGTGGTGGGGCCAACGTCCTGACTTTC. Its protein is CASSSLDRGSGGANVLTF.

V is TRBV11-1 and J is TRBJ2-3, with D perhaps assigned TRBD1 or TRBD2 (5 bases each). CDR1 and CDR2 from the germline V gene are SGHAT and FQDESV (reference sequence). V gave up 3 bases and J gave up 1 base, with 14 bases separating them. This CDR3 has 16 residues. DNA of the CDR3: TGTGCCAGCAGCTTCCGTTCCGTGGGGGGCACAGATACGCAGTATTTT. Its translation: CASSFRSVGGTDTQYF.

This clone turned up a few times. The chain employs TRBV11-2 and TRBJ2-1; D unresolved. Between the trimmed V and J ends, which lost 5 bases and 0 bases, there was a span of 8 bases. Germline V gene sequence: CDR1 SGHAT, CDR2 FQNNGV. CDR3 size: 14 residues. This CDR3 reads CASSPTFSYNEQFF. DNA of the CDR3: TGTGCCAGCAGCCCCACATTCTCCTACAATGAGCAGTTCTTC.

This chain joins TRBV15 and TRBJ2-1, with 8 bases identical to TRBD2. Per the germline V gene, CDR1 is LNHNV and CDR2 is YYDKDF (reference sequence). The CDR3 is made up of 16 amino acids. J was trimmed by 7 bases and V by 3 bases; bases with no gene match: 11. The CDR3 sequence: CATSSLGKRGPNEQFF. In DNA form, the CDR3 reads TGTGCCACCAGCAGCCTTGGGAAGCGGGGGCCGAATGAGCAGTTCTTC.

This clone was recorded only once. The chain joins TRBV10-3 to TRBJ2-3; a weak D match, TRBD1 (6 bases). V gave up 6 bases and J gave up 3 bases, with 19 bases separating them. CDR1 and CDR2 from the germline V gene are ENHRY and SYGVKD. The CDR3 contains 16 residues. The CDR3 coding sequence is TGTGCCATCAGCCAGACAGGAAAAGGGGGTACAGATACGCAGTATTTT. This gives the protein CAISQTGKGGTDTQYF.

This CDR3 reads CASSQGRGRTRSYEQYF. DNA of the CDR3: TGCGCCAGCAGCCAGGGCAGGGGCCGGACAAGGTCCTACGAGCAGTACTTC. The chain uses TRBV4-1 and TRBJ2-7, with D possibly matching TRBD1 (6 bases). The V gene's germline CDR1 is MGHRA and CDR2 YSYEKL. The V and J ends lost 3 bases and 1 base respectively, with 19 bases between them. The CDR3 contains 17 residues.